At least ten counts were recorded for the clone carrying this T cell receptor (beta chain). Its antigen remains unknown. This beta chain is a stray sequence in a library constructed for alpha chains; its clone size is not meaningful. The data originate from a study of spatial heterogeneity in lung cancer. TCRdb reanalysed the 5' RACE reads using MiXCR and keeps one entry per CDR3 protein. This sample has some 16,000 distinct CDR3 sequences, with 6% to 7.5% found just once. Germline loops: CDR1 SEHNR, CDR2 FQNEAQ (reference sequence). There are 13 residues in the CDR3. V shed 4 bases and J 6 bases; nucleotides not matched to a gene: 4. Documented time point: sample taken at primary tumor resection. Study-wide results and caveats: The number of expanded tumor alpha and beta chains correlated with mutation number.

This chain joins TRBV7-9 and TRBJ2-7; 9 bases are a match to TRBD1. The sample here was lung tumor tissue, taken at surgery. The source of this sequence is a female donor with early-stage non-small cell lung cancer. CDR3 nucleotide sequence: TGTGCCAGCAGCTCCATGGGACAGGGCGAGCAGTACTTC. It encodes CASSSMGQGEQYF. The full variable domain, with the rest looked up from reference TRBV7-9 and TRBJ2-7, is DTGVSQNPRHKITKRGQNVTFRCDPISEHNRLYWYRQTLGQGPEFLTYFQNEAQLEKSRLLSDRFSAERPKGSFSTLEIQRTEQGDSAMYLCASSSMGQGEQYFGPGTRLTVT.